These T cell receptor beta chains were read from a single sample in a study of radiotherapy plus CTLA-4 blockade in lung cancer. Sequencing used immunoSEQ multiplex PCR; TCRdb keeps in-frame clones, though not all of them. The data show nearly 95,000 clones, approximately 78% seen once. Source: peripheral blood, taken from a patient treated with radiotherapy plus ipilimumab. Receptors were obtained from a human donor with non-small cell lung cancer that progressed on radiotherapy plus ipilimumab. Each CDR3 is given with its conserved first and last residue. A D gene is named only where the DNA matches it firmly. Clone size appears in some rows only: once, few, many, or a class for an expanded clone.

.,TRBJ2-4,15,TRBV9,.,CASSVGDTLKNIQYF,TGTGCCAGCAGCGTAGGAGACACCTTAAAAAACATTCAGTACTTC
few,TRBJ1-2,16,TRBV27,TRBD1,CASSLSRDRANYGYTF,TGTGCCAGCAGTTTATCCCGGGACAGGGCTAACTATGGCTACACCTTC
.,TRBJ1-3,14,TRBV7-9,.,CASSFGQTGNTIYF,TGTGCCAGCAGCTTCGGACAGACTGGAAACACCATATATTTT
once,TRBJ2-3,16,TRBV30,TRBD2,CACRWGLAGDADTQYF,TGTGCCTGCAGGTGGGGACTAGCGGGAGACGCAGATACGCAGTATTTT
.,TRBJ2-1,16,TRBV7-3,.,CASSLVADRDYNEQFF,TGTGCCAGCAGCCTAGTAGCGGATAGAGACTACAATGAGCAGTTCTTC
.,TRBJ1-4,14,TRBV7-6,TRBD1,CASSRTGKDEKLFF,TGTGCCAGCAGTCGGACAGGGAAAGACGAAAAACTGTTTTTT
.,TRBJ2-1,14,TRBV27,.,CASSRRGGYNEQFF,TGTGCCAGCAGTCGTCGTGGGGGTTACAATGAGCAGTTCTTC
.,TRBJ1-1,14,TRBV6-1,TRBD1,CASKAGGDNTEAFF,TGTGCCAGCAAAGCAGGGGGCGATAACACTGAAGCTTTCTTT
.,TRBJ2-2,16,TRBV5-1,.,CASSLSRLKNTGELFF,TGCGCCAGCAGCTTGTCTAGGCTAAAGAACACCGGGGAGCTGTTTTTT
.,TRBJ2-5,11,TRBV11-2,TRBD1,CASSLRDREYF,TGTGCCAGCAGCTTACGGGACAGGGAGTACTTC
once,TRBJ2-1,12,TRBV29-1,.,CSVWRQYNEQFF,TGCAGCGTTTGGCGGCAATACAATGAGCAGTTCTTC
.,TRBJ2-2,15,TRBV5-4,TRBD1,CASSLPTGDTGELFF,TGTGCCAGCAGCCTCCCGACAGGGGACACCGGGGAGCTGTTTTTT
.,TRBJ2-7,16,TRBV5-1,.,CASSSKDRDNSYEQYF,TGCGCCAGCAGCTCAAAAGACCGGGACAACTCCTACGAGCAGTACTTC
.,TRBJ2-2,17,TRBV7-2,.,CASSLAGRGFNTGELFF,TGTGCCAGCAGCTTAGCGGGTCGGGGGTTTAACACCGGGGAGCTGTTTTTT
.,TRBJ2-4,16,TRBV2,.,CASSPTRGGAKNIQYF,TGTGCCAGCAGTCCGACTAGGGGGGGAGCCAAAAACATTCAGTACTTC
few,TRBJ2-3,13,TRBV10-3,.,CAISDGGTDTQYF,TGTGCCATCAGTGATGGGGGCACAGATACGCAGTATTTT
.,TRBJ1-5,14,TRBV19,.,CASRGGLSNQPQHF,TGTGCCAGTAGGGGTGGGCTATCCAATCAGCCCCAGCATTTT
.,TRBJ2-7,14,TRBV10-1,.,CASSEEGLTYEQYF,TGCGCCAGCAGTGAGGAGGGCCTGACCTACGAGCAGTACTTC
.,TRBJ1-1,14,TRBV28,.,CASSHPRWNTEAFF,TGTGCCAGCAGCCATCCGAGGTGGAACACTGAAGCTTTCTTT
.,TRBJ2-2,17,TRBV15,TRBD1,CATSRGDRATNTGELFF,TGTGCCACCAGCAGAGGAGACAGGGCTACGAACACCGGGGAGCTGTTTTTT
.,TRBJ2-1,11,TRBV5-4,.,CASSLSSGEIF,TGTGCCAGCAGCTTGAGTTCAGGGGAGATCTTC
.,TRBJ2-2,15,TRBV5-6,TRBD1,CASSLVDRDTGELFF,TGTGCCAGCAGCTTGGTGGACAGGGATACCGGGGAGCTGTTTTTT
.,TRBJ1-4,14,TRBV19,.,CASSTLQASPKLFF,TGTGCCAGTAGTACATTGCAGGCCAGCCCAAAACTGTTTTTT
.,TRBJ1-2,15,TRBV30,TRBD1,CAWSRPGTGSYGYTF,TGTGCCTGGAGTCGTCCCGGGACAGGATCCTATGGCTACACCTTC
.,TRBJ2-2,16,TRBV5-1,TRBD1,CASSLGQGATTGELFF,TGCGCCAGCAGCTTGGGACAGGGGGCGACCACCGGGGAGCTGTTTTTT
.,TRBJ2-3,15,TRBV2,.,CASHGSGYSTDTQYF,TGTGCCAGCCATGGGTCAGGCTATAGCACAGATACGCAGTATTTT
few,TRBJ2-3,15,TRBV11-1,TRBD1,CASSSGQVHTDTQYF,TGTGCCAGCAGCTCAGGACAGGTTCACACAGATACGCAGTATTTT
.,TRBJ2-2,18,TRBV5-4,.,CASSFPRDTQRNTGELFF,TGTGCCAGCAGCTTTCCCCGGGACACCCAAAGGAACACCGGGGAGCTGTTTTTT
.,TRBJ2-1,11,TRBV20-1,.,CSAYRVYEQFF,TGCAGTGCCTACAGGGTATATGAGCAGTTCTTC
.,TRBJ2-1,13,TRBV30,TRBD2,CALGTSGYNEQFF,TGTGCCTTAGGGACTAGCGGCTACAATGAGCAGTTCTTC
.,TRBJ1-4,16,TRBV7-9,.,CASSLNLGPLGEKLFF,TGTGCCAGCAGCTTAAACTTGGGACCCCTAGGCGAAAAACTGTTTTTT
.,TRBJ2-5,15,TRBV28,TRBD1,CASSPRGQLKETQYF,TGTGCCAGCAGTCCACGGGGACAGCTGAAAGAGACCCAGTACTTC